This T cell receptor (beta chain) was profiled in a study of Ad26.COV2.S vaccination and SARS-CoV-2 variants. The junction had 9 bases not matched to a gene; V was cut back by 3 bases and J by 6 bases. The CDR3 is 15 amino acids. In germline, CDR1 is SQVTM, CDR2 ANQGSEA. Produced via immunoSEQ multiplex PCR; TCRdb's table is partial and in-frame only. The sample records tens of thousands of clones, around 82% being singletons. Whole-study findings and limits: Recipients of vaccine and of placebo showed similar breadth of their non-spike TCR repertoires. Ad26.COV2.S recipients had broader spike-specific TCRs (P = 0.0014). Possibly, TCR breadth and depth analyses underestimated total T cell responses.

Points on this clone: The target antigen is unknown.

Source: peripheral blood, taken after recovery from COVID-19. J is TRBJ2-7 and V is TRBV29-1, with 12 bases matching TRBD2. The TCR originated in a human donor who had recovered from COVID-19. This CDR3 reads CSVEKPSGRVREQYF. CDR3 DNA: TGCAGCGTTGAGAAGCCTAGCGGGAGGGTTCGCGAGCAGTACTTC.